The 25 T cell receptor beta chains reported below all come from one sample, sequenced in a study of yellow fever vaccine responses in identical twins. Via MiXCR, TCRdb re-called the RT-PCR reads, giving one row per CDR3 protein. Of approximately 16,000 distinct CDR3 sequences listed, around 83% are singletons. Material: T cells from blood (PBMCs), unsorted or a sorted subset (not recorded which), obtained before or after yellow fever vaccination (not recorded which). The receptors stem from a woman between 18 and 29 years old who received the yellow fever vaccine.

The chain links TRBV18 to TRBJ2-1, with a weak D call TRBD2 (6 bases). V gave up 3 bases and J gave up 6 bases, with 15 bases separating them. Germline V gives CDR1 KGHSH, CDR2 LQKENI. This CDR3 spans 15 amino acids. CDR3 coding DNA: TGTGCCAGCTCACCGGGGCCGGGGGTTGGCAATGAGCAGTTCTTC. The encoded protein is CASSPGPGVGNEQFF.

The chain recombines TRBV5-1 with TRBJ1-1; D unclear. Germline assignment: CDR1 SGHRS and CDR2 YFSETQ. Trimming removed 0 bases at V and 1 base at J, with 7 bases between. The CDR3 spans 14 residues. CDR3 nucleotide sequence: TGCGCCAGCAGCTTGGACCATAGGAACACTGAAGCTTTCTTT. Amino acids: CASSLDHRNTEAFF.

This clonotype was picked up a small number of times. V and J are TRBV7-9 and TRBJ2-7; D is unclear. CDR1 and CDR2 from the germline V gene are SEHNR and FQNEAQ (reference sequence). This CDR3 is 16 amino acids long. V lost 1 base and J lost 2, with 15 bases in between. The CDR3 reads CASSLVGQVPTYEQYF. CDR3 DNA sequence: TGTGCCAGCAGCTTAGTCGGCCAGGTCCCCACCTACGAGCAGTACTTC.

The chain couples TRBV12-3 or TRBV12-4 to TRBJ2-1, with TRBD1 matching 10 bases. The CDR3 covers 15 residues. V lost 9 bases and J lost 4; bases outside the gene matches: 9. The CDR3 DNA is TGTGCCAGATATGTGGACAGGGGGATTTACAATGAGCAGTTCTTC. Its protein is CARYVDRGIYNEQFF.

The chain combines TRBV19 with TRBJ2-7; 9 bases line up with TRBD1. From germline, CDR1 is LNHDA and CDR2 SQIVND (reference sequence). V gave up 3 bases and J gave up 4 bases; unmatched junction bases: 1. There are 13 residues in the CDR3. CDR3 loop: CASSMDRGYEQYF. The CDR3 region has the DNA TGTGCCAGTAGTATGGACAGGGGATACGAGCAGTACTTC.

The chain links TRBV11-3 to TRBJ1-4, with 7 positions matching TRBD1. The trim removed 6 bases at V and 7 bases at J, leaving 8 bases unmatched. Germline V gene lookup returns CDR1 SGHNT and CDR2 YENEEA. This CDR3 has 14 amino acids. The CDR3 loop reads CASRRPGTAEKLFF. CDR3 nucleotide sequence: TGTGCCAGCAGACGTCCCGGGACAGCTGAAAAACTGTTTTTT.

V is TRBV11-1 and J is TRBJ2-7, with D uncertain. The V gene lost 5 bases and the J gene lost 6 bases, with 11 bases spanning the gap. The CDR3 sequence is 12 residues long. In germline, CDR1 is SGHAT, CDR2 FQDESV (reference sequence). The CDR3 sequence: CASSRGRSEQYF. The CDR3 nucleotides are TGTGCCAGCAGCCGCGGCCGAAGCGAGCAGTACTTC.

The chain combines TRBV10-3 with TRBJ1-1; 8 bases fit TRBD1. Germline loops: CDR1 ENHRY, CDR2 SYGVKD. With V trimmed by 0 bases and J by 10 bases, 10 bases remained unmatched. CDR3 size: 15 residues. In DNA form, the CDR3 reads TGTGCCATCAGTGAGTCCCGGACAGGGCTTAGCCTAGCTTTCTTT. This codes for CAISESRTGLSLAFF.

This sequence joins TRBV20-1 and TRBJ2-1, with 7 bases fitting TRBD2. Trimming at V came to 6 bases and at J to 0 bases, leaving 5 bases not matched to a gene. The germline V gene has CDR1 DFQATT and CDR2 SNEGSKA (reference sequence). The CDR3 sequence is 14 residues long. This CDR3 reads CSAMGGSSYNEQFF. DNA for the CDR3: TGCAGTGCCATGGGGGGGAGCTCCTACAATGAGCAGTTCTTC.

The chain uses TRBV7-3 and TRBJ2-3, with unresolved D. The CDR3 runs to 15 residues. V dropped 1 base and J dropped 2 bases, with 10 bases sitting between them. Germline V gives CDR1 SGHTA, CDR2 FQGTGA. For the CDR3, the DNA is TGTGCCAGCAGCTTAAGGCCTGAACACACAGATACGCAGTATTTT. This translates into CASSLRPEHTDTQYF.

The chain carries TRBV5-1 and TRBJ1-6, with 9 bases aligning to TRBD1. Per germline, CDR1 SGHRS and CDR2 YFSETQ. J gave up 6 bases and V 3 bases, and 7 bases lay outside the gene matches. This CDR3 is built from 16 residues. CDR3 amino acids: CASSYSGQGSNSPLHF. For the CDR3, the DNA is TGCGCCAGCAGCTATTCGGGACAGGGATCTAATTCACCCCTCCACTTT.

This rearrangement joins TRBV7-3 to TRBJ2-2; no firm D call. CDR1 and CDR2 from the germline V gene are SGHTA and FQGTGA. V was clipped by 5 bases and J by 3 bases, with 7 bases between them. The CDR3 has 13 residues. CDR3 in DNA: TGTGCCAGCAGCCCTGGGGACACCGGGGAGCTGTTTTTT. This sequence encodes CASSPGDTGELFF.

This chain uses TRBV11-3 with TRBJ2-3, with 7 bases that match TRBD2. V lost 5 bases to trimming and J lost 4 bases; unmatched junction nucleotides: 9. The V gene's germline CDR1 is SGHNT and CDR2 YENEEA. The CDR3 is 15 residues long. The CDR3 reads CASSPMGGSADTQYF. CDR3 nucleotide sequence: TGTGCCAGCAGCCCTATGGGGGGGTCAGCAGATACGCAGTATTTT.

The chain employs TRBV11-2 and TRBJ2-5; 8 positions agree with TRBD2. Germline V gene data show CDR1 as SGHAT and CDR2 as FQNNGV. The CDR3 covers 16 residues. V lost 0 bases, J lost 3 bases, and 6 bases stayed unmatched. This CDR3 is CASSLEYPAGEETQYF. CDR3 nucleotide sequence: TGTGCCAGCAGCTTAGAGTATCCAGCGGGGGAAGAGACCCAGTACTTC.

This chain uses TRBV29-1 with TRBJ2-1; no reliable D call. V lost 6 bases and J 6 bases, leaving 9 bases between the germline ends. Germline CDR1 reads SQVTM; CDR2 reads ANQGSEA. The CDR3 spans 11 residues. The CDR3 bases are TGCAGCGTAGAACAGCTCAATGAGCAGTTCTTC. Protein sequence: CSVEQLNEQFF.

This chain links TRBV12-3 or TRBV12-4 with TRBJ2-7, with TRBD2 matching over 8 bases. The CDR3 contains 16 residues. Trimming cost V 4 bases and J 2 bases; bases outside gene matches: 10. This CDR3 reads CASSSAPGSGTYEQYF. CDR3 nucleotide sequence: TGTGCCAGCAGTTCCGCCCCGGGTAGCGGGACCTACGAGCAGTACTTC.

The V and J genes are TRBV20-1 and TRBJ2-1; D is ambiguous. V was pared by 5 bases and J by 0 bases, with 11 bases between. The germline V gene encodes CDR1 DFQATT and CDR2 SNEGSKA (reference sequence). The CDR3 has 14 residues. The CDR3 DNA follows: TGCAGTGCTGCCGATAGGAGCTCCTACAATGAGCAGTTCTTC. As protein: CSAADRSSYNEQFF.

J is TRBJ2-2 and V is TRBV12-3 or TRBV12-4; D is uncertain. The CDR3 sequence is 12 residues long. Between the trimmed V and J ends, which lost 3 bases and 10 bases, there was a span of 9 bases. CDR3 sequence (DNA): TGTGCCAGCAGTTTGAGTCCCCTGGAGCTGTTTTTT. Translated: CASSLSPLELFF.

This rearrangement joins TRBV29-1 to TRBJ2-3; D is perhaps TRBD1 or TRBD2 (5 bases each). V lost 6 bases and J lost 4, with 14 bases in between. The V gene's germline CDR1 is SQVTM and CDR2 ANQGSEA. The CDR3 contains 13 residues. The CDR3 loop is CSVGLPGPDTQYF. CDR3 nucleotides: TGCAGCGTAGGCTTACCGGGGCCAGATACGCAGTATTTT.

The chain links TRBV5-1 to TRBJ1-1, with a possible D match to TRBD1 (5 bases). Germline lookup yields CDR1 SGHRS and CDR2 YFSETQ. The germline V and J ends were trimmed by 3 bases and 0 bases, with 9 bases remaining between them. CDR3 length: 14 residues. The CDR3: CASSSDSLNTEAFF. The DNA for the CDR3 is TGCGCCAGCAGCTCTGACAGCTTGAACACTGAAGCTTTCTTT.

The chain has TRBV7-3 and TRBJ2-5; TRBD1 matches 9 bases. The CDR3 contains 17 residues. The germline CDR1 and CDR2 sequences are SGHTA and FQGTGA. The V and J ends lost 1 base and 1 base, in that order; junction bases with no gene match: 7. CDR3 DNA: TGTGCCAGCAGCTTAAGTACACTGACAGGGGGCCAAGAGACCCAGTACTTC. Translation: CASSLSTLTGGQETQYF.

The V and J genes are TRBV20-1 and TRBJ2-7; no definite D call. Germline V gene lookup returns CDR1 DFQATT and CDR2 SNEGSKA (reference sequence). V was trimmed by 1 base and J by 3 bases, leaving 10 bases between them. The CDR3 consists of 13 residues. The CDR3 loop reads CSARGGQDYEQYF. DNA of the CDR3: TGCAGTGCTAGAGGCGGCCAGGACTACGAGCAGTACTTC.

V gene TRBV4-3 combines with J gene TRBJ2-3; D might be TRBD1 (6 bases). The CDR3 has 15 residues. From germline, CDR1 is LGHNA and CDR2 YSLEER. The V and J ends lost 4 bases and 1 base respectively, with 12 bases between them. CDR3 region: CASSLQQGRTDTQYF. In nucleotides, the CDR3 is TGCGCCAGCAGCCTACAACAGGGACGCACAGATACGCAGTATTTT.

The chain uses TRBV11-2 and TRBJ2-3; 9 bases fit TRBD1. Trimming cost V 3 bases and J 5 bases; bases outside gene matches: 3. CDR3 length equals 14 residues. Germline CDR1 and CDR2: SGHAT and FQNNGV. CDR3 bases: TGTGCCAGCAGCTTCCGGGACAGGGAAGATACGCAGTATTTT. Its translation is CASSFRDREDTQYF.

This clonotype showed up just a few times. The J gene is TRBJ2-1, the V gene TRBV29-1; no reliable D call. Looked up from germline, CDR1 is SQVTM and CDR2 is ANQGSEA. The CDR3 sequence is 11 residues long. Deletions cut 3 bases from V and 7 bases from J, with 7 bases between. CDR3: CSVDPPNEQFF. As DNA, the CDR3 is TGCAGCGTTGATCCTCCGAATGAGCAGTTCTTC.